Following are 15 T cell receptor beta chains from one sample sequenced in a study of blood T cell repertoires in COVID-19. Measured with immunoSEQ multiplex PCR; TCRdb has only the in-frame clones, and not every one. The data hold about 270,000 clones, with 86% observed a single time. The sample was peripheral blood. These receptor sequences come from a man aged 35-49 years with active or convalescent COVID-19.

The rearrangement uses TRBV15 and TRBJ2-3; D unclear. V was cut by 5 bases and J by 5 bases, with 11 bases left in between. The length of the CDR3 is 13 residues. The V gene's germline CDR1 is LNHNV and CDR2 YYDKDF (reference sequence). The CDR3 region is CATSPEPLDTQYF. The CDR3 DNA reads as TGTGCCACCAGCCCCGAGCCGTTAGATACGCAGTATTTT.

This chain links TRBV6-9 with TRBJ2-7; TRBD1 might be the D (5 bases). CDR1 and CDR2 from the germline V gene are MNHGY and SVAAGI. CDR3 length: 15 amino acids. Trimming took 3 bases from V and 0 from J, leaving 12 bases between them. CDR3 bases: TGTGCCAGCAGTTACGAATCAGGGATCTCCTACGAGCAGTACTTC. Amino acids: CASSYESGISYEQYF.

The V call is TRBV28, the J call TRBJ2-7; 8 positions agree with TRBD2. This CDR3 region has 14 residues. The V segment lost 6 bases and the J segment 3 bases; nucleotides outside the gene matches: 7. Looked up from germline, CDR1 is MDHEN and CDR2 is SYDVKM. In DNA form, the CDR3 reads TGTGCCAGCAGCTCGGGGGGGCCCAACTACGAGCAGTACTTC. It translates to CASSSGGPNYEQYF.

This chain joins TRBV7-9 and TRBJ2-7; no clear D gene. Germline V lookup: CDR1 SEHNR, CDR2 FQNEAQ (reference sequence). The CDR3 is made up of 15 amino acids. Trimming left V 4 bases short and J 3 bases short, with 16 bases between. The CDR3 loop is CASSSSLTINYEQYF. The CDR3, as DNA: TGTGCCAGCAGCTCCTCTCTGACAATTAACTACGAGCAGTACTTC.

This chain connects TRBV9 to TRBJ1-3; 7 nucleotides match TRBD1. J was trimmed by 4 bases and V by 1 base; bases with no gene match: 5. The germline CDR1 and CDR2 sequences are SGDLS and YYNGEE. The CDR3 contains 15 residues. CDR3 nucleotides: TGTGCCAGCAGCGTAACAGGGGAAGGAGGAAACACCATATATTTT. Its translation: CASSVTGEGGNTIYF.

This clone was counted a single time. V is TRBV9 and J is TRBJ2-5; perhaps TRBD1 as D (7 bases). CDR1 and CDR2 from the germline V gene are SGDLS and YYNGEE. The V gene lost 3 bases and the J gene lost 5 bases, with 17 bases spanning the gap. The CDR3 is 15 residues long. The CDR3 coding sequence is TGTGCCAGCAGCGCGGAACAGGGGAGGTGGGAGACCCAGTACTTC. Its translation: CASSAEQGRWETQYF.

This chain links TRBV10-3 with TRBJ1-5; unclear D gene. The CDR3 consists of 15 residues. Deletions cut 4 bases from V and 0 bases from J, with 10 bases between. Germline lookup yields CDR1 ENHRY and CDR2 SYGVKD. CDR3 protein: CAISGSGFSNQPQHF. The CDR3 DNA reads as TGTGCCATCAGTGGTTCGGGTTTTAGCAATCAGCCCCAGCATTTT.

CDR3: CASSYQGPTNEKLFF. CDR3 coding DNA: TGTGCCAGCAGTTACCAGGGGCCGACTAATGAAAAACTGTTTTTT. This chain connects TRBV6-5 to TRBJ1-4, with D possibly being TRBD1 (6 bases). Germline assignment: CDR1 MNHEY and CDR2 SVGAGI. V shed 2 bases and J shed 2 bases, with 9 bases lying between them. The length of the CDR3 is 15 residues.

This sequence joins TRBV25-1 and TRBJ1-2, with TRBD1 matching over 7 bases. The CDR3 length is 15 residues. CDR1 is MGHDK and CDR2 is SYGVNS in the germline V gene. V gave up 5 bases and J gave up 5 bases; unmatched junction bases: 11. CDR3 amino acids: CASSTQRGQTYGYTF. DNA of the CDR3: TGTGCCAGCAGTACCCAACGGGGACAGACATATGGCTACACCTTC.

The chain couples TRBV9 to TRBJ1-5; D is unclear. This CDR3 region has 15 residues. With 4 bases removed from V and 0 bases from J, the gap between germline ends came to 11 bases. CDR1 is SGDLS and CDR2 is YYNGEE in the germline V gene. The DNA of the CDR3 is TGTGCCAGCAGCTCCAGAGGCAGTAGCAATCAGCCCCAGCATTTT. Its translation is CASSSRGSSNQPQHF.

This clone was counted a single time. V is TRBV4-1 and J is TRBJ1-5; D is perhaps TRBD1 (5 bases). CDR1 and CDR2 (germline): MGHRA, YSYEKL. V was trimmed by 6 bases and J by 2 bases, leaving 14 bases between them. CDR3 length equals 15 residues. The CDR3 sequence is CASRQEAWGNQPQHF. The CDR3 DNA is TGCGCCAGCAGACAGGAAGCCTGGGGCAATCAGCCCCAGCATTTT.

This chain links TRBV7-2 with TRBJ1-2, with TRBD1 matching over 9 bases. CDR3 length: 17 residues. V was pared by 0 bases and J by 7 bases, with 12 bases of the junction left unmatched. Germline-derived CDR1 and CDR2 are SGHTA and FQGNSA. The CDR3 DNA reads as TGTGCCAGCAGCTTAGCGGGGTACAGGGGGCGCTTCTTTGGCTACACCTTC. This encodes CASSLAGYRGRFFGYTF.

A few counts support this clone. This chain uses TRBV30 with TRBJ2-2; TRBD2 is a possible D gene (5 bases). Germline V gene lookup returns CDR1 GTSNPN and CDR2 SVGIG (reference sequence). The CDR3 covers 14 residues. The ends were cut back, 8 bases at V and 0 bases at J, with 13 bases in the middle. This CDR3 is CARTAEANTGELFF. DNA for the CDR3: TGTGCCCGCACAGCGGAGGCGAACACCGGGGAGCTGTTTTTT.

The chain employs TRBV6-1 and TRBJ1-1; 12 bases map to TRBD1. The CDR3 runs 16 residues. With 0 bases clipped from V and 10 bases from J, the junction kept 9 bases outside the gene matches. Germline-derived CDR1 and CDR2 are MNHNS and SASEGT. The CDR3 DNA follows: TGTGCCAGCAGTGAAGCGGGACAGGGGGCCAGATTGTCAGCTTTCTTT. It encodes CASSEAGQGARLSAFF.

This clone was observed a few times. V gene TRBV3-1 (or the pseudogene TRBV3-2) combines with J gene TRBJ2-5, with a possible D match to TRBD2 (7 bases). Germline values: CDR1 LGHDT, CDR2 YNNKEL (reference sequence). V shed 1 base and J shed 4 bases, with 13 bases lying between them. The CDR3 extends over 15 amino acids. In DNA, the CDR3 is TGTGCCAGCAGCCAAGCCGGGGGGCAGGGAGAGACCCAGTACTTC. Amino acid sequence: CASSQAGGQGETQYF.